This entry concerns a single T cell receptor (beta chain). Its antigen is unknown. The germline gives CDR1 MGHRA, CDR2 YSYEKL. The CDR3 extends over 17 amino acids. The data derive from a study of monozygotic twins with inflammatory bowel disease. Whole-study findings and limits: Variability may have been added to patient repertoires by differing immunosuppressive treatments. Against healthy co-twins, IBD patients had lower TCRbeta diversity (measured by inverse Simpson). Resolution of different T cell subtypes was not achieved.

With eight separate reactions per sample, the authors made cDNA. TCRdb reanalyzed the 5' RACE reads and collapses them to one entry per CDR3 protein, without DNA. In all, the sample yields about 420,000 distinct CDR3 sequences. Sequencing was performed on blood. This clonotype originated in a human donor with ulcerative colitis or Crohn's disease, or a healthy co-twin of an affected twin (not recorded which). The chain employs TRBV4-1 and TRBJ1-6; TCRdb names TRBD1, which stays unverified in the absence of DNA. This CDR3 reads CASSQEGAFSGRSPLHF.